This is a list of T cell receptor beta chains from one sample in a study of OX40 agonist ivuxolimab in advanced cancers. Using immunoSEQ multiplex PCR, the repertoire was profiled, and TCRdb retains in-frame clones only, with some absent. Of 98,000 or so clones in the sample, around 90% are singletons; the top ten hold 2.6%. Here the sequenced sample was CD4+ or CD8+ T cells sorted from blood, taken in a trial of the OX40 agonist ivuxolimab. Receptors were obtained from an adult with an advanced solid tumor such as melanoma, head and neck, liver or kidney cancer. The CDR3 runs from the conserved cysteine through the conserved F or W. A D gene is named only where the DNA matches it firmly. Size is omitted from some rows. Given values are once, few, many or a class for expanded clones.

d_gene	v_gene	len	j_gene	abundance	CDR3nt	CDR3aa
TRBD1	TRBV6-6	14	TRBJ1-5	.	TGTGCCAGCAGCTGGGGACAGCCCAATCAGCCCCAGCATTTT	CASSWGQPNQPQHF
.	TRBV5-1	12	TRBJ2-7	few	TGCGCCAGCAGCTTGGAACAGGGCGAGCAGTACTTC	CASSLEQGEQYF
TRBD2	TRBV6-6	16	TRBJ2-7	.	TGTGCCAGCAGTTACTCGAGGGTAGCGGGGACCTACGAGCAGTACTTC	CASSYSRVAGTYEQYF
.	TRBV10-3	11	TRBJ2-3	.	TGTGCCATCAGAGCAACAGATACGCAGTATTTT	CAIRATDTQYF
.	TRBV6-1	14	TRBJ1-4	.	TGTGCCAGCAGTGACATGGGGCTTGTTGAAAAACTGTTTTTT	CASSDMGLVEKLFF
.	TRBV14	15	TRBJ1-2	.	TGTGCCAGCAGCCAAGCCGGGCGAGGGCCTGGTGGCTACACCTTC	CASSQAGRGPGGYTF
TRBD2	TRBV4-1	22	TRBJ2-5	.	TGCGCCAGCAGTCAACAGGAGGGGGGCGGACTAGCGGGAGGGGCCTTTCAAGAGACCCAGTACTTC	CASSQQEGGGLAGGAFQETQYF
.	TRBV28	14	TRBJ2-7	.	TGTGCCAGCACTCCACCTGGGGGGAGGAACGAGCAGTACTTC	CASTPPGGRNEQYF
.	TRBV11-2	14	TRBJ1-2	.	TGTGCCAGCAGCACCCTTAGAGCTAACTATGGCTACACCTTC	CASSTLRANYGYTF
.	TRBV2	15	TRBJ1-5	once	TGTGCCACCGCCCCCGGGACCTTTAGCAATCAGCCCCAGCATTTT	CATAPGTFSNQPQHF
TRBD2	TRBV27	14	TRBJ2-7	.	TGTGCCAGCAGCCTCCACGGGGGGGCCTACGAGCAGTACTTC	CASSLHGGAYEQYF
.	TRBV15	15	TRBJ1-2	.	TGTGCCACCAGCAGACAGACAGGATTTAACTATGGCTACACCTTC	CATSRQTGFNYGYTF
TRBD1	TRBV5-1	15	TRBJ2-7	.	TGCGCCAGCAGCTGGTGGACAGGGGGCTCCTACGAGCAGTACTTC	CASSWWTGGSYEQYF
.	TRBV10-2	13	TRBJ2-4	.	TGCGCCAGCAGTGCGGACAGCCTATACATTCAGTACTTC	CASSADSLYIQYF
.	TRBV18	14	TRBJ1-2	.	TGTGCCAGCTCACCCGGGACGGCTAACTATGGCTACACCTTC	CASSPGTANYGYTF
TRBD2	TRBV28	20	TRBJ2-7	.	TGTGCCAGCACAGGGACAGGCCCGACGCGAGGGACTAGCGGGACTTACGAGCAGTACTTC	CASTGTGPTRGTSGTYEQYF
.	TRBV5-1	13	TRBJ1-1	.	TGCGCCAGCAGCTGGGATTCGAACACTGAAGCTTTCTTT	CASSWDSNTEAFF
.	TRBV5-1	13	TRBJ2-5	.	TGCGCCAGCAGACCCCAGGGACAAGAGACCCAGTACTTC	CASRPQGQETQYF
TRBD2	TRBV25-1	15	TRBJ2-7	.	TGTGCCACGTTAGGAGCTAGCGGTATCTCCTACGAGCAGTACTTC	CATLGASGISYEQYF
.	TRBV7-2	14	TRBJ2-1	.	TGTGCCAGCAGCTTAGGAAGGGGGTACAATGAGCAGTTCTTC	CASSLGRGYNEQFF
TRBD2	TRBV5-1	13	TRBJ2-2	.	TGCGCCAGCGCGCGGGAGAGCGCCGGGGAGCTGTTTTTT	CASARESAGELFF
.	TRBV6-1	15	TRBJ1-6	.	TGTGCCAGCGTTGGACTACGGACCTCATCGGCGCCCCTCCACTTT	CASVGLRTSSAPLHF
.	TRBV9	16	TRBJ2-3	.	TGTGCCAGCAGCGTAGGTGCAGGGACCCGCACAGATACGCAGTATTTT	CASSVGAGTRTDTQYF
.	TRBV19	15	TRBJ1-5	.	TGTGCCAGTAGTACAACAGGAAAGGGCAATCAGCCCCAGCATTTT	CASSTTGKGNQPQHF
.	TRBV5-1	15	TRBJ2-2	.	TGCGCCAGCAGCTTAGCAGGGGAAACCACCGGGGAGCTGTTTTTT	CASSLAGETTGELFF
.	TRBV30	15	TRBJ2-3	.	TGTGCCTGGAGCCCCCCGGCCTTGAGCACAGATACGCAGTATTTT	CAWSPPALSTDTQYF
.	TRBV7-2	13	TRBJ2-1	once	TGTGCCAGCAGCTATCCCATGAGCCCGATGCAGTTCTTC	CASSYPMSPMQFF
.	TRBV6-5	16	TRBJ2-5	.	TGTGCCAGCAGTTGGTATCCAACACAGGACCAAGAGACCCAGTACTTC	CASSWYPTQDQETQYF
.	TRBV7-2	15	TRBJ1-5	.	TGTGCCAGCAGCTTGGGAGGGGGGGCCAATCAGCCCCAGCATTTT	CASSLGGGANQPQHF
.	TRBV6-5	15	TRBJ1-5	.	TGTGCCACCCTCAGGACGGTGGGTAGCAATCAGCCCCAGCATTTT	CATLRTVGSNQPQHF
TRBD2	TRBV10-3	15	TRBJ2-7	.	TGTGCCATCAGTGAGTCTCTAGCGGGAGGGTACGAGCAGTACTTC	CAISESLAGGYEQYF
TRBD2	TRBV23-1	18	TRBJ2-6	.	TGCGCCAGCACCATGCCGGGACTAGAGCTTTCTGGGGCCAACGTCCTGACTTTC	CASTMPGLELSGANVLTF
.	TRBV7-8	12	TRBJ2-3	.	TGTGCCAGCAGATACCTCACAGATACGCAGTATTTT	CASRYLTDTQYF
TRBD2	TRBV5-1	16	TRBJ2-1	.	TGCGCCAGCAGCTTGGAAACGGGAGGGGTGTACAATGAGCAGTTCTTC	CASSLETGGVYNEQFF
.	TRBV5-1	15	TRBJ2-3	.	TGCGCCAGCAGCTTGGAAGGGTTAATCACAGATACGCAGTATTTT	CASSLEGLITDTQYF
.	TRBV21-1	15	TRBJ1-5	.	TGTGCCAGCAGTAAAAACAGGGGCAGGGGACAGCCCCAGCATTTT	CASSKNRGRGQPQHF
TRBD1	TRBV7-8	14	TRBJ2-4	.	TGTGCCAGCAGCTTCCAGGGGGCGCAGAACATTCAGTACTTC	CASSFQGAQNIQYF
.	TRBV11-2	14	TRBJ2-7	once	TGTGCCAGCAGAAATCTGGGATCATCCCCCGAGCAGTACTTC	CASRNLGSSPEQYF
.	TRBV27	15	TRBJ2-7	.	TGTGCCAGCAGAAGAGCCGGGACCCTCACCTACGAGCAGTACTTC	CASRRAGTLTYEQYF
.	TRBV4-1	14	TRBJ2-3	once	TGCGCCAGCAGCCAGGGGCCAAGCACAGATACGCAGTATTTT	CASSQGPSTDTQYF
.	TRBV30	13	TRBJ1-5	.	TGTGCCTGGAGCCTCACTCCTAATCAGCCCCAGCATTTT	CAWSLTPNQPQHF
TRBD2	TRBV6-5	16	TRBJ2-2	.	TGTGCCAGCAGTTCGGGACTAGCGGGACTCGATGGGGAGCTGTTTTTT	CASSSGLAGLDGELFF